Presented here are 2 T cell receptor beta chains from one specimen sequenced in a study of Graves' ophthalmopathy and Graves' hyperthyroidism. Amplification of TCR beta CDR3 regions used RNA transcripts. Second-round multiplex PCR came after first-round RT-PCR with HTBI primers. TCRdb re-derived calls from the multiplex PCR reads in MiXCR, one entry per CDR3 protein. The repertoire holds some 520,000 distinct CDR3 sequences, with approximately 14% as singletons. Material for sequencing was blood. Receptors were obtained from a woman in her thirties with Graves' ophthalmopathy.

This clonotype was observed at least ten times. The V call is TRBV7-3, the J call TRBJ1-2; the D gene is possibly TRBD1 (5 bases). The germline gives CDR1 SGHTA, CDR2 FQGTGA. The V end was cut by 5 bases, the J end by 5 bases, with 21 bases between. CDR3 length equals 16 residues. The CDR3 region is CASSPGPEQAGYGYTF. CDR3 bases: TGTGCCAGCAGCCCAGGACCTGAACAGGCGGGATATGGCTACACCTTC.

This clonotype was picked up many times. This chain links TRBV11-2 with TRBJ2-2; D possibly corresponds to TRBD2 (6 bases). Trimming removed 4 bases at V and 1 base at J, with 16 bases between. The germline CDR1 and CDR2 sequences are SGHAT and FQNNGV. This CDR3 region has 17 residues. The CDR3 spells CASSSGAGRRNTGELFF. As DNA, the CDR3 is TGTGCCAGCAGCTCCGGGGCCGGGAGAAGGAACACCGGGGAGCTGTTTTTT.